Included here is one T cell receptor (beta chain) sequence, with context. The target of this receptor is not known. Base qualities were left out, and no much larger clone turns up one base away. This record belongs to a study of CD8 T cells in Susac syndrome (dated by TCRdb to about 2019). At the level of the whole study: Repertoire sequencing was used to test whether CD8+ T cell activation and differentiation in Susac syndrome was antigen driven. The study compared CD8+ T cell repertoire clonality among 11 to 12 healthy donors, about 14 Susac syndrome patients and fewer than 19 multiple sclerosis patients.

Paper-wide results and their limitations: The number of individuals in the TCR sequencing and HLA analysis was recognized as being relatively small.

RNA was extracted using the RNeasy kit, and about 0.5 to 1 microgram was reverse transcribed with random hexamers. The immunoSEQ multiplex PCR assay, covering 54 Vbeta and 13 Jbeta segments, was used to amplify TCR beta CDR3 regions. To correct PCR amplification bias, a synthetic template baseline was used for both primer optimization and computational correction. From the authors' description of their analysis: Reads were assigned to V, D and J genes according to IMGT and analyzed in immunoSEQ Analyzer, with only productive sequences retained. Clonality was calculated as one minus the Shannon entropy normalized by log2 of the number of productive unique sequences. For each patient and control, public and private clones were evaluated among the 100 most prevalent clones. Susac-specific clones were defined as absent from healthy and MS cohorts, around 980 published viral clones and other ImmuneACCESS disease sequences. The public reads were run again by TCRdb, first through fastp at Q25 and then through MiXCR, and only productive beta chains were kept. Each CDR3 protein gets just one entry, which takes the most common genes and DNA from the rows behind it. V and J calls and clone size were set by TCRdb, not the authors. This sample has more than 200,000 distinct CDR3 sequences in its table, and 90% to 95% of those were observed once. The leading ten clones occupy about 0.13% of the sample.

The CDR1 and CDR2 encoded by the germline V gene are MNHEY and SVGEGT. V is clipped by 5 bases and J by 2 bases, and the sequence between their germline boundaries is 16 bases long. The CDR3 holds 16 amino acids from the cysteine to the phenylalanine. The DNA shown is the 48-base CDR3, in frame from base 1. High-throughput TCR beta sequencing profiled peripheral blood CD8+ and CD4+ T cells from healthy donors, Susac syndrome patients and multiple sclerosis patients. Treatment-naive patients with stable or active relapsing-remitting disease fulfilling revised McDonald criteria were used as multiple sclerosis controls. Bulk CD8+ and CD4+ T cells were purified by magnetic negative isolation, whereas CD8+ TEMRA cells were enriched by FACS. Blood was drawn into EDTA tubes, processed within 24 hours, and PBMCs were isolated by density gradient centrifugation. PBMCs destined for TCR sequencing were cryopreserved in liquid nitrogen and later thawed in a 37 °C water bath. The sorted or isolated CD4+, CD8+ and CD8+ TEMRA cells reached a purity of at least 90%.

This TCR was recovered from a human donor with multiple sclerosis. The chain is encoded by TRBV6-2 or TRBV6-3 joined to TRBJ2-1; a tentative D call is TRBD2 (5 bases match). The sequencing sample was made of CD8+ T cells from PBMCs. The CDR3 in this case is CASSPRTGTTYNEQFF. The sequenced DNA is TGTGCCAGCAGTCCCCGGACTGGAACTACCTACAATGAGCAGTTCTTC.